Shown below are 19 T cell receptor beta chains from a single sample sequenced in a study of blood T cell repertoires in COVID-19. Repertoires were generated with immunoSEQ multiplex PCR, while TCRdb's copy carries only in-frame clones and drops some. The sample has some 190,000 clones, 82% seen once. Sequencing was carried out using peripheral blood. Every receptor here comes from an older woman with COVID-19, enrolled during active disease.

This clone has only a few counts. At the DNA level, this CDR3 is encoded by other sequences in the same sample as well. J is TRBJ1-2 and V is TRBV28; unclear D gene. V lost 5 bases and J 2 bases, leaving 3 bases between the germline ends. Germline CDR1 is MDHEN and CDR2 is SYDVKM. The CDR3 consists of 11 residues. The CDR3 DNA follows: TGTGCCAGCAGTCAAAACTATGGCTACACCTTC. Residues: CASSQNYGYTF.

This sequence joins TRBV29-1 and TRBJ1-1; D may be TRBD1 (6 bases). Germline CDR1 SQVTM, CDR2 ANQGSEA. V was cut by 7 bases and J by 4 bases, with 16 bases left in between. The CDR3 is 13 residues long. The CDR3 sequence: CSAGNRVGTEAFF. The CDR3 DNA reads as TGCAGCGCCGGGAACAGGGTGGGCACTGAAGCTTTCTTT.

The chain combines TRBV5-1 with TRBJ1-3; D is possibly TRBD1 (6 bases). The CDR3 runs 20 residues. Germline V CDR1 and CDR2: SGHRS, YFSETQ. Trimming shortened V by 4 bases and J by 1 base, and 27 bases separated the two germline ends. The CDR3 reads CASSREPTGSWVGSGNTIYF. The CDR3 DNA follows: TGCGCCAGCAGCCGAGAGCCAACAGGGAGCTGGGTCGGTTCTGGAAACACCATATATTTT. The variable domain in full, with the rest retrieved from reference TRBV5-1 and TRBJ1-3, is KAGVTQTPRYLIKTRGQQVTLSCSPISGHRSVSWYQQTPGQGLQFLFEYFSETQRNKGNFPGRFSGRQFSNSRSEMNVSTLELGDSALYLCASSREPTGSWVGSGNTIYFGEGSWLTVV.

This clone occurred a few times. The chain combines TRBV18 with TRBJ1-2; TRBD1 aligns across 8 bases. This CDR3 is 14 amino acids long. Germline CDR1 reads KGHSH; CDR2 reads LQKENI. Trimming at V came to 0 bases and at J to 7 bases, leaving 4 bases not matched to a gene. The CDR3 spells CASSPPTGGSGYTF. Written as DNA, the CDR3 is TGTGCCAGCTCACCACCTACAGGGGGAAGTGGCTACACCTTC.

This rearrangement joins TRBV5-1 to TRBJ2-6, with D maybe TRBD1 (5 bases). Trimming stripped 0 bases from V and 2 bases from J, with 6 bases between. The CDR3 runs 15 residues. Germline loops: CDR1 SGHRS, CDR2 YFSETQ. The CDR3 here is CASSLEGAGANVLTF. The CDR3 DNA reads TGCGCCAGCAGCTTGGAAGGGGCTGGGGCCAACGTCCTGACTTTC.

CDR3 coding DNA: TGTGCCAGTAAGAACTCAGGGATCTCAAACTATGGCTACACCTTC. Its protein product is CASKNSGISNYGYTF. The chain has TRBV19 and TRBJ1-2, with D tentatively TRBD1 (5 bases). V lost 7 bases to trimming and J lost 2 bases, with 17 bases between them. The CDR3 length is 15 residues. The germline CDR1 and CDR2 sequences are LNHDA and SQIVND (reference sequence).

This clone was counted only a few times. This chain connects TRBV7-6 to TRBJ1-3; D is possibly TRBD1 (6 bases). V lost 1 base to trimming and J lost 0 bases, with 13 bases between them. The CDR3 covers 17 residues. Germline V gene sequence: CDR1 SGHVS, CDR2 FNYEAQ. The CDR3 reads CASSLVPRGLSGNTIYF. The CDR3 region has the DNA TGTGCCAGCAGCTTAGTGCCCAGGGGCCTCTCTGGAAACACCATATATTTT. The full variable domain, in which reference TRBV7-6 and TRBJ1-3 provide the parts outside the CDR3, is GAGVSQSPRYKVTKRGQDVALRCDPISGHVSLYWYRQALGQGPEFLTYFNYEAQQDKSGLPNDRFSAERPEGSISTLTIQRTEQRDSAMYRCASSLVPRGLSGNTIYFGEGSWLTVV.

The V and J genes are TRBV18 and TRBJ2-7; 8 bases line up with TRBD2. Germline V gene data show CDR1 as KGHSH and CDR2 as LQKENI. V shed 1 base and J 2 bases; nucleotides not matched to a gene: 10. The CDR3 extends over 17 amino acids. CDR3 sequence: CASSPLRGLDFPYEQYF. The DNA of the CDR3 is TGTGCCAGCTCACCACTTAGGGGACTAGACTTCCCCTACGAGCAGTACTTC.

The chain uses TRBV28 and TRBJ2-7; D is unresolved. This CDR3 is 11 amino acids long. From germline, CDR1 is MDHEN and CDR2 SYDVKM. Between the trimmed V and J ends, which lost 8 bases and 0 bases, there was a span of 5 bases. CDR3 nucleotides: TGTGCCAGCGGCAACTCCTACGAGCAGTACGTC. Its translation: CASGNSYEQYV.

The CDR3 bases are TGTGCCAGCAGCTTGGAACTTAGCTCCTACGAGCAGTACGTC. Translated, it gives CASSLELSSYEQYV. This chain connects TRBV5-4 to TRBJ2-7; D remains unclear. From germline, CDR1 is SGHNT and CDR2 YYREEE (reference sequence). V lost 0 bases and J lost 0, with 7 bases in between. The CDR3 spans 14 residues.

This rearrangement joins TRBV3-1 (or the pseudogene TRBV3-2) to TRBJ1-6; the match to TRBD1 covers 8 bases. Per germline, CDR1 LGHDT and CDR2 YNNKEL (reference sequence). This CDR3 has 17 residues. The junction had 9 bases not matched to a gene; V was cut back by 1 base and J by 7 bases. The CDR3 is CASSQGLPGGQNSPLHF. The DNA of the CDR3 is TGTGCCAGCAGCCAAGGTTTGCCAGGGGGCCAAAATTCACCCCTCCACTTT.

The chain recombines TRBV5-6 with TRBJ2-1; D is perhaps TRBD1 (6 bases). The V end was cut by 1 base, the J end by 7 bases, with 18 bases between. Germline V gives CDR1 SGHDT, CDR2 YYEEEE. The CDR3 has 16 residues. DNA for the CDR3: TGTGCCAGCAGCTTGATTTTTTTTCAGGGGCAGAATGAGCAGTTCTTC. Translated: CASSLIFFQGQNEQFF.

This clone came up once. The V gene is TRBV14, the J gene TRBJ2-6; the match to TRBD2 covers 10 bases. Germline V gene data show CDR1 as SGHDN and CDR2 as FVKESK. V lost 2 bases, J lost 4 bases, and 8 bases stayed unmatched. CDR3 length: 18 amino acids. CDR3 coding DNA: TGTGCCAGCAGCCAATATACTAGCGGGATATGGGGGGCCAACGTCCTGACTTTC. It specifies CASSQYTSGIWGANVLTF.

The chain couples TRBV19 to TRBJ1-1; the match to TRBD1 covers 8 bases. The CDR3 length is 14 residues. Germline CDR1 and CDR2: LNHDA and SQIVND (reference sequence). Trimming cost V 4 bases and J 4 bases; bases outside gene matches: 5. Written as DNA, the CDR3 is TGTGCCAGTAGTACCCTCCAGGGGGCCACTGAAGCTTTCTTT. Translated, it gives CASSTLQGATEAFF.

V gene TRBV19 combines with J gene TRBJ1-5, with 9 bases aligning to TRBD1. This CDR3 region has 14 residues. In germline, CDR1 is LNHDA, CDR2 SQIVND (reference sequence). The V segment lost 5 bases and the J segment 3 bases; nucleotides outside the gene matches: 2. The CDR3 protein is CASSGTGYNQPQHF. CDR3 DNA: TGTGCCAGTAGTGGGACAGGGTACAATCAGCCCCAGCATTTT.

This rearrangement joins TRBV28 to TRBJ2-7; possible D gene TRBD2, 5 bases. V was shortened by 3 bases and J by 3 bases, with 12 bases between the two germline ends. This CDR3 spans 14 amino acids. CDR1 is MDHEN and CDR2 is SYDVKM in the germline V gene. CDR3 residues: CASSLEKTNYEQYF. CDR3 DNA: TGTGCCAGCAGTTTGGAAAAGACTAACTACGAGCAGTACTTC.

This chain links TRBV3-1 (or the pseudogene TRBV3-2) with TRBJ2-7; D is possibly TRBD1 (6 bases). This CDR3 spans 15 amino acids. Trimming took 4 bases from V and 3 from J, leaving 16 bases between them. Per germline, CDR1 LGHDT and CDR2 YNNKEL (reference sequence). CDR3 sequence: CASSPQGMGSYEQYF. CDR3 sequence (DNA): TGTGCCAGCAGCCCCCAGGGGATGGGAAGCTACGAGCAGTACTTC.

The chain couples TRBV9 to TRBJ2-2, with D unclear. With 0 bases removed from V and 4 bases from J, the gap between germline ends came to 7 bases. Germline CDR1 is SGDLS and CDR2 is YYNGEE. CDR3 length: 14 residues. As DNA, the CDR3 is TGTGCCAGCAGCGTAGAAGCCATCACCGGGGAGCTGTTTTTT. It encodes CASSVEAITGELFF.

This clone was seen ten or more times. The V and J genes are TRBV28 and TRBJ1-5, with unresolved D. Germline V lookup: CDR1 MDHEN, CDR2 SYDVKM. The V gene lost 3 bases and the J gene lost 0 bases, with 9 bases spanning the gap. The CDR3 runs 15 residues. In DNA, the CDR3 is TGTGCCAGCAGTTTTGTCACTGATAGCAATCAGCCCCAGCATTTT. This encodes CASSFVTDSNQPQHF.